What follows are 4 T cell receptor beta chains derived from one specimen sequenced in a study of human T cells and chemical hapten exposure. Time point meaning: pre-sensitization, week 0. The treatment here: therapeutic diphenylcyclopropenone sensitization with weekly scalp DPC. Using its own MiXCR run on the RACE reads, TCRdb lists one record per CDR3 protein. This table has 350,000 to 450,000 distinct CDR3 sequences, roughly 4.6% appearing once. The sample in question was whole blood, obtained in connection with sensitization to the hapten diphenylcyclopropenone (DPC). The source is a woman aged 45-65 years with alopecia areata. Some clones in this sample may be carry-over from other donors' samples.

This clonotype was seen only a few times. The chain recombines TRBV9 with TRBJ2-1; 10 bases align to TRBD2. The CDR3 spans 16 residues. V lost 1 base and J lost 7; bases outside the gene matches: 8. The germline V gene has CDR1 SGDLS and CDR2 YYNGEE. CDR3 sequence reads: CASSVTQRGGLNEQFF. The CDR3 DNA reads TGTGCCAGCAGCGTAACCCAGCGGGGGGGCTTGAATGAGCAGTTCTTC.

In this sample, this clonotype turned up a few times. The chain is built from TRBV9 and TRBJ2-1; no clear D gene. V lost 0 bases and J lost 3, with 10 bases in between. CDR3 length equals 15 residues. The germline CDR1 and CDR2 sequences are SGDLS and YYNGEE. Here the CDR3 reads CASSVVAADYNEQFF. Here the CDR3 DNA reads TGTGCCAGCAGCGTAGTGGCGGCGGACTACAATGAGCAGTTCTTC.

This clonotype came up a few times. The chain couples TRBV6-6 to TRBJ2-7; the match to TRBD2 covers 10 bases. This CDR3 has 16 residues. CDR1 MNHNY and CDR2 SVGAGI come from the germline V gene (reference sequence). After removal of 2 bases from V and 5 bases from J, the junction contained 9 bases not matched to a gene. The CDR3 DNA follows: TGTGCCAGCAGTTACCGAAGCGGGGGGGTGAACAACGAGCAGTACTTC. Protein sequence: CASSYRSGGVNNEQYF.

This clonotype was seen many times. V gene TRBV10-3 combines with J gene TRBJ2-3; 8 bases are a match to TRBD2. Germline values: CDR1 ENHRY, CDR2 SYGVKD. The V and J ends lost 6 bases and 0 bases, in that order; junction bases with no gene match: 8. The length of the CDR3 is 16 residues. CDR3 nucleotides: TGTGCCATCAGGGGCGGGGGGACCCCTAGCACAGATACGCAGTATTTT. Encoded protein: CAIRGGGTPSTDTQYF.